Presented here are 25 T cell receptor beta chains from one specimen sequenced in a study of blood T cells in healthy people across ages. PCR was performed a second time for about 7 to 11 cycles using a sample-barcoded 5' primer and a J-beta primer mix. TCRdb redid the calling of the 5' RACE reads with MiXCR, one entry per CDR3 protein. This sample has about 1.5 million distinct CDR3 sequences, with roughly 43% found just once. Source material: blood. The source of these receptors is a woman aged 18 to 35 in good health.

In DNA form, the CDR3 reads TGTGCCAGCAGGCCGATCGAGGGACCTATGAACACTGAAGCTTTCTTT. Its translation: CASRPIEGPMNTEAFF. The chain joins TRBV12-3 or TRBV12-4 to TRBJ1-1, with D possibly being TRBD1 (5 bases). The CDR3 length is 16 residues. V lost 6 bases to trimming and J lost 0 bases, with 17 bases between them.

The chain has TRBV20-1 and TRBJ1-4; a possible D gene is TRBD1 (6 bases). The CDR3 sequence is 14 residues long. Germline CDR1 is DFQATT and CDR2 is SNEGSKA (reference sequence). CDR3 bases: TGCAGGGGGGGGCCAGGTGGTTTTAATGAAAAACTGTTTTTT. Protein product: CRGGPGGFNEKLFF.

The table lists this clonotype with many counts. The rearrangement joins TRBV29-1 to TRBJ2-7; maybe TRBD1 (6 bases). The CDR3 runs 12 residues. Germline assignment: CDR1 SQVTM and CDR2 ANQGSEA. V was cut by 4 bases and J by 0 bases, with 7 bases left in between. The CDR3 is CSVGGHSYEQYF. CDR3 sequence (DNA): TGCAGCGTTGGGGGACACTCCTACGAGCAGTACTTC.

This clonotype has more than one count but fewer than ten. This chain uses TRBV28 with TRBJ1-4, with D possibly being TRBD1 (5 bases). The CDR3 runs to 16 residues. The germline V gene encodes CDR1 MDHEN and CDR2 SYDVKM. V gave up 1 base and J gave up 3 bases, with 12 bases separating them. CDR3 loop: CASSLFGGEANEKLFF. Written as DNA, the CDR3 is TGTGCCAGCAGTTTATTCGGGGGGGAGGCTAATGAAAAACTGTTTTTT. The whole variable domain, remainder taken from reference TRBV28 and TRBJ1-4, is DVKVTQSSRYLVKRTGEKVFLECVQDMDHENMFWYRQDPGLGLRLIYFSYDVKMKEKGDIPEGYSVSREKKERFSLILESASTNQTSMYLCASSLFGGEANEKLFFGSGTQLSVL.

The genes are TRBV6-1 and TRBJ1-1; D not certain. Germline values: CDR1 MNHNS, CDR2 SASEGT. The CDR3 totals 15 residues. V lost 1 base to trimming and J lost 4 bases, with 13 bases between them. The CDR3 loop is CASSEVPGESTEAFF. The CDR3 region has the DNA TGTGCCAGCAGTGAAGTCCCCGGGGAAAGCACTGAAGCTTTCTTT.

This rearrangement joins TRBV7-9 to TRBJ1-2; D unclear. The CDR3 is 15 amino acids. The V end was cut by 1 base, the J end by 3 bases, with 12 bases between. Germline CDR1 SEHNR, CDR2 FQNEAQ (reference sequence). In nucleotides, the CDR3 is TGTGCCAGCAGCTTAGTCCTGGGGAAAGACTATGGCTACACCTTC. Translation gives CASSLVLGKDYGYTF.

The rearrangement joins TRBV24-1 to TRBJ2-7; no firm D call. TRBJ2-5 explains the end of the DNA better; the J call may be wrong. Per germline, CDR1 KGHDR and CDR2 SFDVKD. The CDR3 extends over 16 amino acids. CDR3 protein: CATSDTGRTTWKTQYF. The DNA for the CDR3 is TGTGCCACCAGTGATACCGGACGGACGACATGGAAGACCCAGTACTTC.

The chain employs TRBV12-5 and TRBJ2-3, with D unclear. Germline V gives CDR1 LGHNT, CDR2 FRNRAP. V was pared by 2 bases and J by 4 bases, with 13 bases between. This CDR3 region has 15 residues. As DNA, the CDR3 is TGTGCTAGTGGTTTGACGTCTAGTGAGTCAGATACGCAGTATTTT. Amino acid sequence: CASGLTSSESDTQYF.

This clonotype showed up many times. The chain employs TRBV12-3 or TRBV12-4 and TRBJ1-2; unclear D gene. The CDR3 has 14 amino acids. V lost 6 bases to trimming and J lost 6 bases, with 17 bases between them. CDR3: CASRSIVTGDGYTF. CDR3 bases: TGTGCCAGCAGGTCGATCGTCACCGGGGATGGCTACACCTTC.

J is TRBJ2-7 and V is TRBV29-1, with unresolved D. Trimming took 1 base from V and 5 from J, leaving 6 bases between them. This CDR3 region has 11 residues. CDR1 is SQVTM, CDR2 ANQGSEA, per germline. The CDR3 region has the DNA TGCAGCGTTGAAGGTGAAGACGAGCAGTACTTC. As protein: CSVEGEDEQYF.

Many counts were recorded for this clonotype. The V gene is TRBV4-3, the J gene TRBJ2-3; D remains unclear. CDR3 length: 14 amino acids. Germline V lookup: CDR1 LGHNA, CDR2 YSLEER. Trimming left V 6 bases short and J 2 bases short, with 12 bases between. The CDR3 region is CASSLNRVTDTQYF. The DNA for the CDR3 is TGCGCCAGCAGTCTTAACAGAGTCACAGATACGCAGTATTTT.

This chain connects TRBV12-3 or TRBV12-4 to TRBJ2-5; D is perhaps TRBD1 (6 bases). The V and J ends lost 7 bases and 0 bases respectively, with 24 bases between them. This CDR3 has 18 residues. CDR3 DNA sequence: TGTGCCAGCACCGCTAGTCGCCGGGACACTTTGTACCAAGAGACCCAGTACTTC. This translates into CASTASRRDTLYQETQYF.

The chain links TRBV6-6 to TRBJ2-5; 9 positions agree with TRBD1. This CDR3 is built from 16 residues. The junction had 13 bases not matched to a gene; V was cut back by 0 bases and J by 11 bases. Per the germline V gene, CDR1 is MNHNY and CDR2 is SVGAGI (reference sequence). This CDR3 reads CASSYSPGTGRNEQYF. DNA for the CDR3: TGTGCCAGCAGTTACTCGCCCGGGACAGGGAGGAATGAGCAGTACTTC.

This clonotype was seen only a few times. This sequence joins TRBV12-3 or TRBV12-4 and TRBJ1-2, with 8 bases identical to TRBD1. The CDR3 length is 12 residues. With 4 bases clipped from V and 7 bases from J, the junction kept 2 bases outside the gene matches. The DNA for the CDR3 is TGTGCCAGCAGTTCCGGGACAGGTGGCTACACCTTC. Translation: CASSSGTGGYTF.

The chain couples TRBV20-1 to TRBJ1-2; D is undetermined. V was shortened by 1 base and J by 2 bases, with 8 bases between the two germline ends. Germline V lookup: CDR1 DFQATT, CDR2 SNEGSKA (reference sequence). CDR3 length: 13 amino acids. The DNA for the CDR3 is TGCAGTGCTAGAGCGACGGTGAACTATGGCTACACCTTC. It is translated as CSARATVNYGYTF.

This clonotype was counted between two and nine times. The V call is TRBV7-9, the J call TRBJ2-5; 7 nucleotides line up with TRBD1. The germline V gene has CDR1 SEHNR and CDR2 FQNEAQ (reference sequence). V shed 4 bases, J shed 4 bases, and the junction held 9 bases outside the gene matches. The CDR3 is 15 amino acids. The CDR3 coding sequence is TGTGCCAGCAGCTCCCCTGACAGGGACCCAGAGACCCAGTACTTC. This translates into CASSSPDRDPETQYF. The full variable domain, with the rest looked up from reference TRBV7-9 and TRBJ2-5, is DTGVSQNPRHKITKRGQNVTFRCDPISEHNRLYWYRQTLGQGPEFLTYFQNEAQLEKSRLLSDRFSAERPKGSFSTLEIQRTEQGDSAMYLCASSSPDRDPETQYFGPGTRLLVL.

CDR3 sequence: CTNNSRTSTDTQYF. In nucleotides, the CDR3 is TGTACCAACAATAGCAGGACCAGCACAGATACGCAGTATTTT. This rearrangement joins TRBV21-1 to TRBJ2-3; the D call of TRBD2 is as the table states it, not checked on the DNA. TRBV21-1 is noted as a pseudogene. The CDR3 runs to 14 residues.

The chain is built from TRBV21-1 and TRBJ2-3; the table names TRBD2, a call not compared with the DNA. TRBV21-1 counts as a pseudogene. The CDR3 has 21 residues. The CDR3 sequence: CASSKVLGTPCGLAGPDTQYF. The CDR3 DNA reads TGTGCCAGCAGCAAAGTGCTTGGAACACCCTGCGGACTAGCGGGGCCAGATACGCAGTATTTT.

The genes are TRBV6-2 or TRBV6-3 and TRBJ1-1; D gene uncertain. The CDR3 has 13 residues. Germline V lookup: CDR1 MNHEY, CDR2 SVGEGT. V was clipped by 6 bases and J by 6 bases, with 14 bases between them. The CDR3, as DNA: TGTGCCAGCAGCCCGCTGGTCGCGGCTGAAGCTTTCTTT. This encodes CASSPLVAAEAFF.

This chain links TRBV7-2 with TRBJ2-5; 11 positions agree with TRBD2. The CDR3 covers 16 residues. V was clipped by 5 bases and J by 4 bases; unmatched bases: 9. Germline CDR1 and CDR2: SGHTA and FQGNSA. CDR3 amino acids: CASSRLAGGSGETQYF. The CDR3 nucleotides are TGTGCCAGCAGCCGCTTAGCGGGAGGGTCGGGAGAGACCCAGTACTTC.

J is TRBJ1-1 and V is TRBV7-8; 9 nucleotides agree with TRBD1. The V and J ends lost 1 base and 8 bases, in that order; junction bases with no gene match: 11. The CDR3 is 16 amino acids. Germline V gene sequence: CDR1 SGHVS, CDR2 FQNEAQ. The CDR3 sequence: CASSLVNRGRMREAFF. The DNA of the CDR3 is TGTGCCAGCAGCTTAGTAAACAGGGGGCGCATGCGGGAAGCTTTCTTT.

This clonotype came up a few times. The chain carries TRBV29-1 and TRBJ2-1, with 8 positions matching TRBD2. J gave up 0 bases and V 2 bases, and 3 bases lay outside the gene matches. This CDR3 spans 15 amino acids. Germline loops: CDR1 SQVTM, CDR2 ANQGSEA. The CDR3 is CSVETAGDSYNEQFF. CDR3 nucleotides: TGCAGCGTTGAAACAGCGGGAGACTCCTACAATGAGCAGTTCTTC.

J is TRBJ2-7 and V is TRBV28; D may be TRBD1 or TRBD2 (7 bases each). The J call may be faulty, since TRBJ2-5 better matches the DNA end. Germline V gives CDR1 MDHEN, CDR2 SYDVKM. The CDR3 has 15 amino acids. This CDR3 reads CASSRGGLIIETQYF. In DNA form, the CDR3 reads TGTGCCAGCAGCAGGGGGGGACTTATAATTGAGACCCAGTACTTC.

DNA for the CDR3: TGCGCCAGCAGCCAAGAGAGCACTCTGAACACTGAAGCTTTCTTT. It encodes CASSQESTLNTEAFF. The chain has TRBV4-1 and TRBJ1-1, with D uncertain. Germline V gene lookup returns CDR1 MGHRA and CDR2 YSYEKL. CDR3 length equals 15 residues. The V end was cut by 0 bases, the J end by 0 bases, with 8 bases between.

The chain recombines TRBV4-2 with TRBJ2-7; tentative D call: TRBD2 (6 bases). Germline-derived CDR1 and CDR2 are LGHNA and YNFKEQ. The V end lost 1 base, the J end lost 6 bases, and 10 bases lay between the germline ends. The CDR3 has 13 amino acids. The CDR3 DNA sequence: TGTGCCAGCAGCCAAGGGGACTGGGGCGAGCAGTACTTC. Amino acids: CASSQGDWGEQYF.